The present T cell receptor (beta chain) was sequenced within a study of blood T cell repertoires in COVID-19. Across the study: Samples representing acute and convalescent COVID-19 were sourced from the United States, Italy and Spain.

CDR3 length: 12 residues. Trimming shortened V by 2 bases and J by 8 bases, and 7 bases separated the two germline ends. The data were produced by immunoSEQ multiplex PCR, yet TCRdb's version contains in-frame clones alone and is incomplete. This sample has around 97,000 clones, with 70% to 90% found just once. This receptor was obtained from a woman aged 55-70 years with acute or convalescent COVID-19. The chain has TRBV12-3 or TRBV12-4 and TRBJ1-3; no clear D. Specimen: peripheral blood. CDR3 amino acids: CASSLPTDTIYF. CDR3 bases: TGTGCCAGCAGTTTACCCACGGACACCATATATTTT.